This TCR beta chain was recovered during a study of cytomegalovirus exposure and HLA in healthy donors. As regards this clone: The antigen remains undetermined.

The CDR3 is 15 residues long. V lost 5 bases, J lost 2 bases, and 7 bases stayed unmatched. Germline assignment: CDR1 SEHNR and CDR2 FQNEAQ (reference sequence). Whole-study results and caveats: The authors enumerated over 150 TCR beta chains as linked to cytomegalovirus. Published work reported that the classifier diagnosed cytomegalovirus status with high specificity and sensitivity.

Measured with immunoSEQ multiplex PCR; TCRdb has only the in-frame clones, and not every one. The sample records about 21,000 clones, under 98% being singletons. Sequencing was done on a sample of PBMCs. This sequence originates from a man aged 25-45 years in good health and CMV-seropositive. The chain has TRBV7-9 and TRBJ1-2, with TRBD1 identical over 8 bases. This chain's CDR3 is CASSPPRTGNYGYTF. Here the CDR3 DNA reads TGTGCCAGCAGCCCCCCCCGGACAGGGAACTATGGCTACACCTTC. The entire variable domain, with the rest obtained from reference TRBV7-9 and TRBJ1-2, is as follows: DTGVSQNPRHKITKRGQNVTFRCDPISEHNRLYWYRQTLGQGPEFLTYFQNEAQLEKSRLLSDRFSAERPKGSFSTLEIQRTEQGDSAMYLCASSPPRTGNYGYTFGSGTRLTVV.